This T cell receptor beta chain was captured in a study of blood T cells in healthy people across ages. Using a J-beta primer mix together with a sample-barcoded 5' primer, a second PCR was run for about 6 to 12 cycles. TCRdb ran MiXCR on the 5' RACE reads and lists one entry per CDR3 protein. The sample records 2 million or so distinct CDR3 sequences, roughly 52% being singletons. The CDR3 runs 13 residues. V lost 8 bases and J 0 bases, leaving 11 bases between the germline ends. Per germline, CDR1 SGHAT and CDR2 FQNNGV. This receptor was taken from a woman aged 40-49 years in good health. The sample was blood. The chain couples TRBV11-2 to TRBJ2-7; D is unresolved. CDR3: CASGDTFSYEQYF. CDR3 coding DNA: TGTGCCAGCGGAGACACTTTCTCCTACGAGCAGTACTTC.